This T cell receptor (beta chain) is from a study of blood T cell repertoires in COVID-19. V shed 0 bases, J shed 5 bases, and the junction held 0 bases outside the gene matches. Germline loops: CDR1 SGHTA, CDR2 FQGNSA. The CDR3 has 14 residues. The assay was immunoSEQ multiplex PCR, and TCRdb's table has in-frame clones only and misses some. The data show some 140,000 clones, around 83% seen once. What was sequenced was PBMCs or T cells enriched from blood (not recorded which). The rearrangement uses TRBV7-2 and TRBJ1-3; 8 positions match TRBD1. This clonotype was obtained from a man in his forties or fifties who had recovered from COVID-19. The CDR3 sequence: CASSLARGRNTIYF. CDR3 coding DNA: TGTGCCAGCAGCTTAGCCAGGGGGCGAAACACCATATATTTT.